The T cell receptor beta chain under discussion was sequenced for a study of blood T cell repertoires in COVID-19. The CDR3 totals 14 residues. V shed 6 bases, J shed 0 bases, and the junction held 4 bases outside the gene matches. Germline V lookup: CDR1 WSHSY, CDR2 SAAADI. Per the authors' pipeline: The assay estimated nucleated cells by amplifying reference gene primers. Assay used: immunoSEQ multiplex PCR; TCRdb lists only in-frame clones, some missing. V and J calls and clone size follow that table, whereas D and trimming were derived from the DNA. The data show fewer than 130,000 clones, with roughly four fifths seen just once and 15% to 20% held by the top ten.

The sample was peripheral blood. The chain has TRBV10-2 and TRBJ1-1, with 7 bases that match TRBD1. This clonotype was sampled from a woman aged 60-70 years with acute or convalescent COVID-19. This chain's CDR3 is CASRWTGVNTEAFF. The DNA for the CDR3 is TGCGCCAGCAGGTGGACAGGCGTGAACACTGAAGCTTTCTTT.